Listed below are T cell receptor beta chains from one sample, sequenced in a study of blood T cell repertoires in COVID-19. Clones were sequenced by immunoSEQ multiplex PCR, and TCRdb holds only the in-frame ones, with some missing. The table lists 50,000 to 55,000 clones, 87% of them singletons. What was sequenced was peripheral blood. These receptors were collected from a man aged 50 or older with acute or convalescent COVID-19. Both conserved end residues are part of each CDR3. The order of the fields is D gene, clone size, J gene, V gene, CDR3 DNA, CDR3 protein. The D gene is left open where the match is weak. Clone size is not always given. Where it is, it says once, few, many or a class for expanded clones.

TRBD1 . TRBJ1-3 TRBV5-4 TGTGCCAGCAGCTTGGGGACAGGAAGAGGCTCTGGAAACACCATATATTTT CASSLGTGRGSGNTIYF
TRBD1 . TRBJ1-2 TRBV9 TGTGCCAGCAGCGTTGGACAGGGAGCTAACTATGGCTACACCTTC CASSVGQGANYGYTF
TRBD1 once TRBJ2-5 TRBV6-5 TGTGCCAGCAGGAGACAGGGGATGGAGACCCAGTACTTC CASRRQGMETQYF
TRBD1 . TRBJ1-2 TRBV18 TGTGCCAGCTCACCATCGACAGGGGACTATGGCTACACCTTC CASSPSTGDYGYTF
TRBD1 . TRBJ2-1 TRBV19 TGTGCCAGTAGTATAGATACAGGGGGCTACAATGAGCAGTTCTTC CASSIDTGGYNEQFF
TRBD1 . TRBJ2-7 TRBV3-1/TRBV3-2 TGTGCCAGCAGCCAATTCGGGACAGGGAGGTTACTGGGAGAAGAGCAGTACTTC CASSQFGTGRLLGEEQYF
TRBD1 . TRBJ2-5 TRBV5-1 TGCGCCAGCAGCATACGACAGGCAGGGGGCGAGACCCAGTACTTC CASSIRQAGGETQYF
TRBD1 . TRBJ1-2 TRBV18 TGTGCCAGCGGCCCAGGACAGGGGGCGAGAGGAGCGGATGGCTACACCTTC CASGPGQGARGADGYTF
. . TRBJ1-5 TRBV10-2 TGCGCCAGCCGAAGCAGGGAATACAATCAGCCCCAGCATTTT CASRSREYNQPQHF
. . TRBJ1-1 TRBV19 TGTGCCAGTAGTACCTCGGGACACGAAGCTTTCTTT CASSTSGHEAFF
. once TRBJ2-7 TRBV10-3 TGTGCCATCAGGTCCCTCCTCCCAGACGAGCAGTACTTC CAIRSLLPDEQYF
TRBD2 . TRBJ2-1 TRBV9 TGTGCCAGCAGCGTAGGAGGTAGCGGGGGAGTCGGGAATGAGCAGTTCTTC CASSVGGSGGVGNEQFF
TRBD1 . TRBJ2-7 TRBV27 TGTGCCACCCCTCAGTGCGGGACAGGGGTCTACGAGCAGTACTTC CATPQCGTGVYEQYF
. . TRBJ2-5 TRBV7-6 TGTGCCAGCAGTTTTCAGGCGGGAAGGAACCAAGAGACCCAGTACTTC CASSFQAGRNQETQYF
TRBD1 . TRBJ2-7 TRBV6-1 TGTGCCAGCAGTGAACCGGGACAGGCTAAGAGAAAGCAGTACTTC CASSEPGQAKRKQYF
TRBD1 . TRBJ2-1 TRBV12-3/TRBV12-4 TGTGCCAGCAGCCGGGGACAGTTCGATGAGCAGTTCTTC CASSRGQFDEQFF
. . TRBJ1-2 TRBV6-5 TGTGCCAGCAGTTTTCTAACGTCGGAGGGCTACACCTTC CASSFLTSEGYTF
TRBD1 . TRBJ1-1 TRBV19 TGTGCCAGTAGTACTAGCCCCACAGGGGCGATGAACACTGAAGCTTTCTTT CASSTSPTGAMNTEAFF
. . TRBJ1-5 TRBV27 TGTGCCAGCAGCGTAGGATTGGGGGGTCGGCAGGGAAATAGCAATCAGCCCCAGCATTTT CASSVGLGGRQGNSNQPQHF
. medium-sized TRBJ2-6 TRBV2 TGTGCCAGCGAGGGATCCAGCTCTGGGGCCAACGTCCTGACTTTC CASEGSSSGANVLTF
. once TRBJ1-2 TRBV18 TGTGCCAGCTCATCCAAAGCAGGGGCCGACATCTATGGCTACACCTTC CASSSKAGADIYGYTF
. . TRBJ1-1 TRBV19 TGTGCCAGTAGCCCCCGAGGGTCGAACACTGAAGCTTTCTTT CASSPRGSNTEAFF
TRBD1 . TRBJ1-5 TRBV19 TGTGCCAGTAAAGGGAAGCAGGGGGCCCTAGGCAATCAGCCCCAGCATTTT CASKGKQGALGNQPQHF
TRBD2 . TRBJ2-7 TRBV6-5 TGTGCCAGCAGCCTCGGGGGGTTCTCCTACGAGCAGTACTTC CASSLGGFSYEQYF
TRBD1 . TRBJ1-2 TRBV20-1 TGCAGTGCTAGTATACGGGACAGCCTTAACTATGGCTACACCTTC CSASIRDSLNYGYTF
. . TRBJ1-5 TRBV28 TGTGCCAGCGGAGCCAGAGGGATGTATCAGCCCCAGCATTTT CASGARGMYQPQHF
. . TRBJ1-5 TRBV20-1 TGCAGTGCTAGTGCCAGAATCAATCAGCCCCAGCATTTT CSASARINQPQHF
. . TRBJ2-1 TRBV6-5 TGTGCCAGCGCTCGGAGTAGCCCGAATGAGCAGTTCTTC CASARSSPNEQFF
TRBD1 . TRBJ2-7 TRBV11-3 TGTGCCAGCAGCATACAGGGGGTCCGTACCTACGAGCAGTACTTC CASSIQGVRTYEQYF
. . TRBJ2-2 TRBV5-1 TGCGCCAGCAGCGCCAACGGGAGATCGAACACCGGGGAGCTGTTTTTT CASSANGRSNTGELFF
. . TRBJ2-7 TRBV2 TGTGCCAGCAAACTCACCTACGAGCAGTACTTC CASKLTYEQYF
. . TRBJ1-1 TRBV9 TGTGCCAGCAGCGCGATCAGGGGCGCGAACACTGAAGCTTTCTTT CASSAIRGANTEAFF
TRBD2 . TRBJ2-5 TRBV11-2 TGTGCCAGCAGCTTCTGGGGGGGGTCACAAGAGACCCAGTACTTC CASSFWGGSQETQYF
TRBD2 . TRBJ2-7 TRBV4-2 TGTGCCAGCAGCCAACGACGCGGGGGGGGGCACGAGCAGTACTTC CASSQRRGGGHEQYF
. . TRBJ2-1 TRBV19 TGTGCCAGTAGTTCAGCAGGCCTCTCCTACAATGAGCAGTTCTTC CASSSAGLSYNEQFF
TRBD1 . TRBJ2-2 TRBV10-3 TGTGCCATCAGTGAGAGGGACAGGGACACCGGGGAGCTGTTTTTT CAISERDRDTGELFF
TRBD1 . TRBJ2-7 TRBV11-3 TGTGCCAGCAGCTTAGCCGGGACAGGGGGCTACGAGCAGTACTTC CASSLAGTGGYEQYF
. . TRBJ1-4 TRBV10-3 TGTGCCATCAGTGAGTCAGGGGGTCGTGGTGAAAAACTGTTTTTT CAISESGGRGEKLFF
TRBD1 . TRBJ2-7 TRBV4-1 TGCGCCAGCACTCCCACACGACAGGGACCAGCCTACGAGCAGTACTTC CASTPTRQGPAYEQYF
. . TRBJ1-2 TRBV19 TGTGCCAGTATGGAGGGGTCCCGGTACCTCTATGGCTACACCTTC CASMEGSRYLYGYTF
TRBD2 . TRBJ2-7 TRBV5-4 TGTGCCAGCAGCCGACGACTAGCGGGACCTTACGAGCAGTACTTC CASSRRLAGPYEQYF
. . TRBJ1-5 TRBV28 TGTGCCAGCAGTTCCTCAGAGGGCAATCAGCCCCAGCATTTT CASSSSEGNQPQHF
. . TRBJ2-2 TRBV7-3 TGTGCCAGCAGCTCCTGGGGAGGAACCGGGGAGCTGTTTTTT CASSSWGGTGELFF